Below are 28 T cell receptor beta chains sequenced from a single sample in a study of tissue T cells after allogeneic stem cell transplantation. The data were produced by immunoSEQ multiplex PCR, yet TCRdb's version contains in-frame clones alone and is incomplete. Counted here are under 6,000 clones, around 31% occurring once; the ten biggest clones make up less than 7.5%. The sample's time point: mouse harvest day 14 after allogeneic transplant. Tail vein injection delivered 10^7 T-cell-depleted bone marrow cells and 10^6 splenic CD5+ T cells. The sample consisted of skin. Receptors were obtained from a female BALB/c mouse given C57BL/6 T cells with graft-versus-host disease after an allogeneic hematopoietic cell transplant.

In this sample, this clone turned up a few times. The gene names here belong to mouse. The read halts 1 residue ahead of the CDR3 end, with the missing end drawn from the germline J gene. The V and J genes are TRBV3 and TRBJ2-4; no firm D call. V gave up 5 bases and J gave up 4 bases, with 4 bases separating them. The CDR3 has 11 amino acids. Per the germline V gene, CDR1 is SNHLY and CDR2 is FYNGKV (reference sequence). CDR3 residues: CASSTKNTLYF. Partial CDR3 DNA: TGTGCCAGCAGCACAAAAAACACCTTGTAC. The variable domain in full, with the rest retrieved from reference TRBV3 and TRBJ2-4, is GPKVLQIPSHQIIDMGQMVTLNCDPVSNHLYFYWYKQILGQQMEFLVNFYNGKVMEKSKLFKDQFSVERPDGSYFTLKIQPTALEDSAVYFCASSTKNTLYFGAGTRLSVL.

Note on this clone: Genes and germline come from the mouse. The read falls 1 residue short of the CDR3 end, and the missing part is taken from the germline J gene. V gene TRBV12-2 combines with J gene TRBJ2-5; 12 bases match TRBD1. With V trimmed by 0 bases and J by 6 bases, 3 bases remained unmatched. CDR1 and CDR2 from the germline V gene are SGHLS and HYDKME. The CDR3 length is 15 residues. The CDR3 is CASSLGTGGGDTQYF. The covered CDR3 bases are TGTGCCAGCTCTCTCGGGACAGGGGGCGGGGACACCCAGTAC. Variable domain in full (rest from reference TRBV12-2 and TRBJ2-5): NSGVVQSPRYIIKGKGERSILKCIPISGHLSVAWYQQTQGQELKFFIQHYDKMERDKGNLPSRFSVQQFDDYHSEMNMSALELEDSAVYFCASSLGTGGGDTQYFGPGTRLLVL.

A note on this clone: These gene names are mouse names. The read ends 1 residue early relative to the CDR3; the germline J gene fills the gap. This rearrangement joins TRBV3 to TRBJ2-5; 7 nucleotides line up with TRBD2. Germline V gene sequence: CDR1 SNHLY, CDR2 FYNGKV (reference sequence). J lost 2 bases, V lost 3 bases, and 2 bases had no gene match. CDR3 length: 14 amino acids. The CDR3 loop is CASSFTGVQDTQYF. Partial CDR3 DNA: TGTGCCAGCAGCTTCACTGGGGTCCAAGACACCCAGTAC.

Details on this clone: Gene names and germline refer to mouse. The CDR3 goes on 1 residue after the read ends, and that part is filled in from the germline J gene. This chain uses TRBV2 with TRBJ2-5, with a weak D call TRBD2 (6 bases). The ends were cut back, 3 bases at V and 2 bases at J, with 9 bases in the middle. CDR3 length: 14 amino acids. CDR1 is LGHNA, CDR2 YSYQKL, per germline. CDR3: CASSHGGSQDTQYF. The sequenced part of the CDR3 DNA is TGTGCCAGCAGCCACGGGGGGAGCCAAGACACCCAGTAC. The full variable domain, rest sourced from reference TRBV2 and TRBJ2-5, is DPKIIQKPKYLVAVTGSEKILICEQYLGHNAMYWYRQSAKKPLEFMFSYSYQKLMDNQTASSRFQPQSSKKNHLDLQITALKPDDSATYFCASSHGGSQDTQYFGPGTRLLVL.

This clone occurred a few times. The listed genes are named as in mouse. The CDR3 extends 1 residue past the end of the read, so its final part is completed from the germline J gene. The rearrangement links TRBV15 to TRBJ1-1; 7 bases are shared with TRBD1. In germline, CDR1 is SGHND, CDR2 FRSKSL. The trim removed 2 bases at V and 1 base at J, leaving 1 base unmatched. CDR3 size: 14 residues. The sequenced part of the CDR3 DNA is TGTGCCAGCAGTTTACAGGGGGGAAACACAGAAGTCTTC. The encoded protein is CASSLQGGNTEVF. The CDR3 as a whole reads CASSLQGGNTEVFF.

In its sample, this clone is medium-sized. All gene names here are mouse names. The read ends 1 residue shy of where the CDR3 ends; the end is completed using the germline J gene. The chain employs TRBV24 and TRBJ1-3; D unresolved. CDR1 and CDR2 from the germline V gene are KGHTA and FRNEEI. Trimming left V 4 bases short and J 0 bases short, with 7 bases between. This CDR3 comprises 14 residues. The sequenced CDR3 bases are TGTGCCAGCAGTCGACGAATTTCTGGAAATACGCTCTAT. The encoded protein is CASSRRISGNTLY. The whole CDR3 is CASSRRISGNTLYF.

Note on this clone: Gene names refer to mouse genes. Coverage ceases 1 residue before the CDR3 finishes, and the germline J gene fills in the end. This chain joins TRBV3 and TRBJ2-7; D is perhaps TRBD1 (6 bases). From germline, CDR1 is SNHLY and CDR2 FYNGKV (reference sequence). This CDR3 has 13 amino acids. The V end lost 3 bases, the J end lost 2 bases, and 8 bases lay between the germline ends. CDR3 DNA, as far as it was read: TGTGCCAGCAGCTTCCAGGGGACCTATGAACAGTAC. Protein: CASSFQGTYEQY. The whole CDR3 region reads CASSFQGTYEQYF.

Remarks on this clone: Mouse germline and gene names are used. The read falls 1 residue short of the CDR3 end, and the missing part is taken from the germline J gene. The chain employs TRBV23 and TRBJ2-7; the DNA was not compared with TRBD2, the D call given in the table. From germline, CDR1 is KGHTA and CDR2 FQNQQP. The CDR3 contains 14 residues. This chain's CDR3 is CSSSQGLGVFEQYF. The sequenced CDR3 bases are TGCTCCAGCAGTCAGGGACTGGGGGTTTTTGAACAGTAC.

Sample share makes this clone large. The listed genes are named as in mouse. Read data end 1 residue before the CDR3 end; the end is taken from the germline J gene. The chain recombines TRBV26 with TRBJ2-4; TRBD2 might be the D (6 bases). Trimming cost V 2 bases and J 3 bases, with 6 bases left between them. Germline loops: CDR1 KGHPV, CDR2 FQNQEV (reference sequence). The CDR3 spans 13 residues. The covered CDR3 bases are TGTGCCAGCAGTCTGGGGGGGCAAAACACCTTGTAC. It specifies CASSLGGQNTLY. Given in full, the CDR3 is CASSLGGQNTLYF.

This clone is labeled medium-sized. The genes are named according to mouse. The missing CDR3 end, 1 residue past where the read stops, is filled in from the germline J gene. This sequence joins TRBV5 and TRBJ1-3, with 7 positions matching TRBD1. The germline V gene encodes CDR1 LGHNA and CDR2 YNLKQL (reference sequence). The CDR3 runs 16 residues. Trimming took 3 bases from V and 0 from J; bases not matched to a gene: 5. CDR3 bases read: TGTGCCAGCAGCCACCTACAGGGGAATTCTGGAAATACGCTCTAT. This gives the protein CASSHLQGNSGNTLY. The full CDR3 is CASSHLQGNSGNTLYF.

On this clone itself: Gene and germline names: mouse. Sequencing ends 1 residue short of the CDR3 end; the germline J gene provides the rest. The chain is built from TRBV26 and TRBJ2-5, with D perhaps TRBD2 (5 bases). Germline CDR1 reads KGHPV; CDR2 reads FQNQEV (reference sequence). The germline V and J ends were trimmed by 0 bases and 8 bases, with 9 bases remaining between them. The CDR3 is made up of 13 amino acids. CDR3 loop: CASSLSWEGTQYF. The part of the CDR3 DNA that was read is TGTGCCAGCAGTCTGTCCTGGGAGGGCACCCAGTAC. Variable domain in full (rest from reference TRBV26 and TRBJ2-5): NSKVIQTPRYLVKGQGQKAKMRCIPEKGHPVVFWYQQNKNNEFKFLINFQNQEVLQQIDMTEKRFSAECPSNSPCSLEIQSSEAGDSALYLCASSLSWEGTQYFGPGTRLLVL.

Of note for this clone: Genes here carry mouse names. Read coverage stops 1 residue before the CDR3 terminus; the germline J gene supplies the remainder. The chain combines TRBV19 with TRBJ1-5; 7 bases are a match to TRBD1. Germline lookup yields CDR1 FNHDT and CDR2 SITEND (reference sequence). The CDR3 loop spans 15 amino acids. With V trimmed by 3 bases and J by 6 bases, 9 bases remained unmatched. The part of the CDR3 DNA that was read is TGTGCCAGCAGTACCCCGGGACAGAACCGCCAGGCTCCGCTT. Its protein is CASSTPGQNRQAPL. The complete CDR3 sequence is CASSTPGQNRQAPLF. Combining the CDR3 with reference TRBV19 and TRBJ1-5 gives the whole variable domain GGIITQTPKFLIGQEGQKLTLKCQQNFNHDTMYWYRQDSGKGLRLIYYSITENDLQKGDLSEGYDASREKKSSFSLTVTSAQKNEMAVFLCASSTPGQNRQAPLFGEGTRLSVL.

This clone is deemed medium-sized. Gene names are mouse gene names. The CDR3 end lies 1 residue beyond the end of the read and is filled in from the germline J gene. The chain has TRBV26 and TRBJ1-4; 7 positions match TRBD1. Trimming removed 4 bases from V and 3 bases from J; junction bases left unmatched: 2. The CDR3 contains 14 residues. The germline CDR1 and CDR2 sequences are KGHPV and FQNQEV (reference sequence). The CDR3 protein is CASSQGAPNERLFF. The part of the CDR3 DNA that was read is TGTGCCAGCAGTCAGGGGGCCCCCAACGAAAGATTATTT.

A word on this clone: Genes and germline are mouse. The read falls 1 residue short of the CDR3 end, and the missing part is taken from the germline J gene. The chain links TRBV3 to TRBJ2-1; maybe TRBD2 (6 bases). The CDR3 covers 15 residues. Trimming cost V 1 base and J 0 bases, with 7 bases left between them. In germline, CDR1 is SNHLY, CDR2 FYNGKV (reference sequence). The chain's CDR3 is CASSLDGGNYAEQFF. Partial CDR3 DNA: TGTGCCAGCAGCTTAGATGGGGGTAACTATGCTGAGCAGTTC.

In this sample, this clone turned up a few times. Gene names follow the mouse nomenclature. The read halts 1 residue ahead of the CDR3 end, with the missing end drawn from the germline J gene. The V gene is TRBV3, the J gene TRBJ2-4; TRBD2 matches at 9 bases. V lost 5 bases to trimming and J lost 8 bases; unmatched junction nucleotides: 8. The CDR3 extends over 14 amino acids. Germline values: CDR1 SNHLY, CDR2 FYNGKV (reference sequence). CDR3 amino acids: CASSPLLGGSTLYF. CDR3 DNA, as far as it was read: TGTGCCAGCAGCCCCCTACTGGGGGGTAGCACCTTGTAC.

About this clone itself: Gene names are mouse gene names. The read finishes 1 residue shy of the CDR3 end, and the germline J gene is used to complete it. The V and J genes are TRBV13-2 and TRBJ2-1, with TRBD1 matching 8 bases. The CDR3 has 15 residues. V was clipped by 0 bases and J by 6 bases; unmatched bases: 5. Germline V gene data show CDR1 as NNHNN and CDR2 as SYGAGS (reference sequence). The CDR3 region is CASGDERTGLAEQFF. Incomplete CDR3 DNA: TGTGCCAGCGGTGATGAGCGGACAGGGCTTGCTGAGCAGTTC.

In regard to this clone: The gene names here belong to mouse. The CDR3 end lies 1 residue beyond the end of the read and is filled in from the germline J gene. V and J are TRBV23 and TRBJ1-1. In germline, CDR1 is KGHTA, CDR2 FQNQQP. The CDR3 loop spans 16 amino acids. The CDR3 loop is CSSSQSPGGPNTEVFF. Partial CDR3 DNA: TGCTCCAGCAGTCAATCGCCCGGGGGACCAAACACAGAAGTCTTC.

In this sample, this clone is medium-sized (0.01 to 0.1%). Mouse germline and gene names are used. The sequenced fragment ends 1 residue before the CDR3 boundary, so the rest is inferred from the germline J gene. This chain connects TRBV26 to TRBJ2-7; TRBD1 agrees at 9 bases. Germline assignment: CDR1 KGHPV and CDR2 FQNQEV (reference sequence). The CDR3 extends over 14 amino acids. The ends lost 0 bases at V and 3 bases at J; junction bases unmatched: 0. CDR3 region: CASSLSDRGYEQYF. Partial CDR3 DNA: TGTGCCAGCAGTCTGTCGGACAGGGGCTATGAACAGTAC.

About this clone: Gene names denote mouse genes. The CDR3 end is not reached by the read, which stops 1 residue before it; the germline J gene fills it in. The rearrangement uses TRBV26 and TRBJ2-3, with 7 bases lining up with TRBD2. After removal of 3 bases from V and 0 bases from J, the junction contained 6 bases not matched to a gene. This CDR3 is built from 16 residues. Germline loops: CDR1 KGHPV, CDR2 FQNQEV (reference sequence). Here the CDR3 reads CASSLLTGTSAETLYF. CDR3 DNA, as far as it was read: TGTGCCAGCAGTCTCCTGACTGGGACTAGTGCAGAAACGCTGTAT.

By share, this clone ranks as medium-sized (0.01 to 0.1%). Genes and germline come from the mouse. The CDR3 is cut off 1 residue early in the read; its end comes from the germline J gene. The chain joins TRBV16 to TRBJ2-7, with D unresolved. The V end lost 0 bases, the J end lost 0 bases, and 12 bases lay between the germline ends. The CDR3 totals 16 residues. The germline CDR1 and CDR2 sequences are SGHSA and FRNQAP. CDR3 DNA, as far as it was read: TGTGCAAGCAGCTTAGATAGGGCCAGACCCTCCTATGAACAGTAC. It is translated as CASSLDRARPSYEQY. The entire CDR3 is CASSLDRARPSYEQYF.

By sample fraction, this clone is medium-sized. Each gene name is a mouse one. The read ends 1 residue early relative to the CDR3; the germline J gene fills the gap. The chain couples TRBV3 to TRBJ2-7; D is undetermined. CDR1 SNHLY and CDR2 FYNGKV come from the germline V gene (reference sequence). V gave up 4 bases and J gave up 4 bases, with 8 bases separating them. This CDR3 has 12 amino acids. The CDR3 reads CASSSTAYEQYF. CDR3 bases read: TGTGCCAGCAGCTCCACAGCTTATGAACAGTAC.

Comments on this clone: The genes are named according to mouse. The sequenced fragment ends 1 residue before the CDR3 boundary, so the rest is inferred from the germline J gene. V gene TRBV1 combines with J gene TRBJ1-6; D might be TRBD1 (6 bases). TRBJ1-6 is an ORF, with its function uncertain. This CDR3 is built from 15 residues. Germline CDR1 and CDR2: NSQYPW and LRSPGD (reference sequence). Trimming shortened V by 1 base and J by 3 bases, and 7 bases separated the two germline ends. The CDR3: CTCSAAQGYNSPLYF. The DNA read from the CDR3 is TGCACCTGCAGTGCAGCACAGGGCTATAATTCGCCCCTCTAC.

As concerns this clone: Mouse names are used for the genes. The read comes to an end 1 residue before the CDR3 does, leaving the germline J gene to fill in the end. The chain is built from TRBV13-1 and TRBJ1-1, with D maybe TRBD1 (5 bases). Per the germline V gene, CDR1 is NSHNY and CDR2 is SYGAGN. This CDR3 has 13 residues. V lost 1 base to trimming and J lost 3 bases, with 7 bases between them. Partial CDR3 DNA: TGTGCCAGCAGTGATCAGGGTGACACAGAAGTCTTC. This gives the protein CASSDQGDTEVF. The full CDR3 reads CASSDQGDTEVFF.

Comments on this clone: A junction boundary mismatches the germline segment, possibly from a read error. Mouse names are used for the genes. Read coverage stops 1 residue before the CDR3 terminus; the germline J gene supplies the remainder. J is TRBJ2-7 and V is TRBV26, with 7 positions matching TRBD1. The CDR3 is 13 amino acids. Germline CDR1 and CDR2: KGHPV and FQNQEV (reference sequence). CDR3 in amino acids: CSSSQSTGYEQYF. CDR3 DNA (partial): TGCTCCAGCAGTCAATCGACAGGGTATGAACAGTAC.

Details on this clone: Gene names are the mouse ones. The read comes to an end 1 residue before the CDR3 does, leaving the germline J gene to fill in the end. The chain carries TRBV3 and TRBJ1-2, with D perhaps matching TRBD1 (5 bases). Trimming removed 3 bases at V and 5 bases at J, with 7 bases between. From germline, CDR1 is SNHLY and CDR2 FYNGKV (reference sequence). The CDR3 covers 12 residues. The CDR3 protein is CASSLGVSDYTF. CDR3 DNA (partial): TGTGCCAGCAGCTTGGGGGTGTCCGACTACACC. Looking up the rest from reference TRBV3 and TRBJ1-2 gives the full variable domain: GPKVLQIPSHQIIDMGQMVTLNCDPVSNHLYFYWYKQILGQQMEFLVNFYNGKVMEKSKLFKDQFSVERPDGSYFTLKIQPTALEDSAVYFCASSLGVSDYTFGSGTRLLVI.

Within the sample, this clone is medium-sized. Gene names are the mouse ones. The DNA ends 1 residue before the CDR3 does, and the rest of the CDR3 is filled in from the germline J gene. The rearrangement uses TRBV3 and TRBJ2-3; TRBD1 is a possible D gene (6 bases). Trimming shortened V by 5 bases and J by 0 bases, and 9 bases separated the two germline ends. Germline CDR1 reads SNHLY; CDR2 reads FYNGKV (reference sequence). This CDR3 spans 14 amino acids. The part of the CDR3 DNA that was read is TGTGCCAGCAGCCCTACAGGGAGTGCAGAAACGCTGTAT. This translates into CASSPTGSAETLY. The full CDR3 is CASSPTGSAETLYF.

About this clone itself: Gene and germline names: mouse. With the read ending 1 residue before the CDR3 end, the germline J gene is used to fill in that end. The rearrangement links TRBV12-2 to TRBJ1-1; tentatively, D is TRBD1 (6 bases). The CDR3 runs 13 residues. Germline V gene lookup returns CDR1 SGHLS and CDR2 HYDKME. The germline V and J ends were trimmed by 0 bases and 4 bases, with 8 bases remaining between them. The sequenced CDR3 bases are TGTGCCAGCTCTCTCGACAGGCCCACAGAAGTCTTC. Encoded protein: CASSLDRPTEVF. The CDR3 as a whole reads CASSLDRPTEVFF.

This clone was seen a handful of times. Gene names refer to mouse genes. The sequenced fragment ends 1 residue before the CDR3 boundary, so the rest is inferred from the germline J gene. The chain employs TRBV3 and TRBJ2-2; weak D call: TRBD1 (6 bases). From germline, CDR1 is SNHLY and CDR2 FYNGKV (reference sequence). Trimming took off 5 bases at V and 1 base at J, with 8 bases between the two ends. The CDR3 sequence is 14 residues long. The sequenced part of the CDR3 DNA is TGTGCCAGCAGCGCGGGACAAAACACCGGGCAGCTCTAC. Translating it yields CASSAGQNTGQLY. The whole CDR3 region reads CASSAGQNTGQLYF.